This T cell receptor beta chain is from a study of regulatory T cells in long-lasting Graves disease. Time point denoted: newly diagnosed GD, antithyroid drugs for less than 3 months. With RNA extracted from PBMCs as input, the TCR library was made. This clonotype turned up a few times. The target antigen is unknown. Overall study results and limits: Limited sample numbers may have lowered accuracy.

Construction of TCR beta libraries relied on iRepertoire HTBI primers and on Arm-PCR targeting CDR3 regions. Original methodology: Analysis of the samples identified 50 to 65 TRBV and 13 to 15 TRBJ segments. TCRdb used MiXCR to reprocess the multiplex PCR reads, holding one entry per CDR3 protein. None of the V and J calls come from the authors' own analysis; TCRdb made them. The data show hundreds of thousands of distinct CDR3 sequences, with roughly 12% seen just once and roughly a tenth held by the top ten. The germline V gene encodes CDR1 DFQATT and CDR2 SNEGSKA (reference sequence). V was shortened by 0 bases and J by 5 bases, with 16 bases between the two germline ends. The CDR3 is 15 amino acids. This sample was also put to use in a study of T cells in Graves' hyperthyroidism and ophthalmopathy. Per that study: The hyperthyroidism patients had all been newly diagnosed, and their disease duration was under 2 months. Their ages ranged from 18 to 65 years.

This sequence was found in a man aged 30-40 years with Graves disease. This specimen consisted of peripheral blood mononuclear cells (PBMCs), obtained at new diagnosis, from a patient treated with antithyroid drugs. This chain joins TRBV20-1 and TRBJ2-5, with a tentative D call TRBD2 (5 bases). CDR3: CSARDPTSGRETQYF. In nucleotides, the CDR3 is TGCAGTGCTAGAGACCCTACTAGTGGGCGGGAGACCCAGTACTTC.